The clone carrying this T cell receptor (beta chain) came up once. Its antigen is unidentified. This entry belongs to a study of cytomegalovirus exposure and HLA in healthy donors. Study outcomes and limitations: Researchers reportedly found TCR beta sequences accurately predicted most subjects' HLA-A and HLA-B alleles. Near-uniform donor sequencing depth was presumed by presence/absence analyses. Cytomegalovirus-associated status was assigned to approximately 160 TCR beta chains.

Vbeta (60) and Jbeta (13) primers were used in the PCR. TCRdb's copy holds only in-frame clones and misses some; the assay was immunoSEQ multiplex PCR. Seen here are more than 75,000 clones, 74% observed once, and the top ten hold approximately 9%. The CDR3 contains 15 residues. Losses at the gene ends were 2 bases for V and 3 bases for J; bases not matched to a gene: 3. From germline, CDR1 is SGHRS and CDR2 YFSETQ. The receptor was derived from a man aged 35-49 years in good health and CMV-seropositive. The sequencing sample was made of PBMCs. The rearrangement uses TRBV5-1 and TRBJ2-7; 12 bases align to TRBD1. The chain's CDR3 is CASSFGTGGFYEQYF. The DNA of the CDR3 is TGCGCCAGCAGCTTCGGGACAGGGGGCTTCTACGAGCAGTACTTC.